This T cell receptor beta chain came from a study of early T cells in non-severe SARS-CoV-2 infection. Notes on the study in general: Matching results from VDJdb favored anti-spike CD8 responses, leaving private and CD4 specificities undetected.

The TCR library protocol was used to attach unique molecular identifiers. These identifiers were attached to individual cDNA molecules. A single record per CDR3 protein comes from TCRdb applying MiXCR to the 5' RACE reads. The data show 68,000 or so distinct CDR3 sequences, approximately 13% seen once. The V end was cut by 7 bases, the J end by 0 bases, with 14 bases between. Germline V CDR1 and CDR2: SGHKS, YYEKEE (reference sequence). The CDR3 is made up of 16 amino acids. This clonotype occurred many times. Its matching antigen is unknown. This TCR derives from an adult who was a healthcare worker with PCR-confirmed SARS-CoV-2 infection or an uninfected control (not recorded which). The V and J genes are TRBV5-5 and TRBJ2-6; no reliable D call. The sequenced sample was whole blood. The CDR3: CASHVTVSSGANVLTF. In nucleotides, the CDR3 is TGTGCCAGCCACGTGACGGTGAGCTCTGGGGCCAACGTCCTGACTTTC. Filled out from reference TRBV5-5 and TRBJ2-6, the complete variable domain reads DAGVTQSPTHLIKTRGQQVTLRCSPISGHKSVSWYQQVLGQGPQFIFQYYEKEERGRGNFPDRFSARQFPNYSSELNVNALLLGDSALYLCASHVTVSSGANVLTFGAGSRLTVL.